These 14 T cell receptor beta chains came from one sample sequenced in a study of shared clonotypes between healthy human individuals. The protocol was immunoSEQ multiplex PCR, while the TCRdb copy is restricted to in-frame clones and leaves out a portion. The sample has about 530,000 clones, about 75% seen once; the top ten hold approximately 12%. The specimen sequenced was PBMCs. The source of these receptors is a woman aged 35 to 49 in good health. Some clones in this sample may be carry-over from other donors' samples.

V gene TRBV9 combines with J gene TRBJ2-3, with D possibly TRBD1 on 6 matching bases. Germline lookup yields CDR1 SGDLS and CDR2 YYNGEE. The CDR3 extends over 16 amino acids. V dropped 0 bases and J dropped 5 bases, with 16 bases sitting between them. For the CDR3, the DNA is TGTGCCAGCAGCGTAGAAGGGGGATCTAGGTTAGATACGCAGTATTTT. Residues: CASSVEGGSRLDTQYF.

Here the CDR3 DNA reads TGTGCCAGCAGCTTAAATACAGGGAAAGAGACCCAGTACTTC. Its translation: CASSLNTGKETQYF. This chain connects TRBV7-9 to TRBJ2-5; the D gene is possibly TRBD1 (6 bases). V was shortened by 2 bases and J by 3 bases, with 10 bases between the two germline ends. The CDR3 is 14 amino acids. Per the germline V gene, CDR1 is SEHNR and CDR2 is FQNEAQ (reference sequence).

The rearrangement uses TRBV4-2 and TRBJ2-7, with D unclear. The CDR3 contains 16 residues. The germline CDR1 and CDR2 sequences are LGHNA and YNFKEQ. V was trimmed by 1 base and J by 7 bases, leaving 20 bases between them. CDR3 DNA sequence: TGTGCCAGCAGCCAAGGGACGGCCGCCGGTTTGTTTGAGCAGTACTTC. Its translation is CASSQGTAAGLFEQYF.

CDR3 nucleotides: TGTGCCAGCAGCTTTGAGGGGGCACCGACCTACGAGCAGTACTTC. Translating gives CASSFEGAPTYEQYF. The gene calls are TRBV7-2 and TRBJ2-7; 7 positions agree with TRBD1. CDR3 length equals 15 residues. V lost 3 bases to trimming and J lost 2 bases; unmatched junction nucleotides: 7. The V gene's germline CDR1 is SGHTA and CDR2 FQGNSA. Looking up the rest from reference TRBV7-2 and TRBJ2-7 gives the full variable domain: GAGVSQSPSNKVTEKGKDVELRCDPISGHTALYWYRQSLGQGLEFLIYFQGNSAPDKSGLPSDRFSAERTGGSVSTLTIQRTQQEDSAVYLCASSFEGAPTYEQYFGPGTRLTVT.

The chain links TRBV15 to TRBJ2-5; 8 bases are shared with TRBD1. V trimming: 4 bases; J trimming: 1 base; junction bases outside the gene matches: 5. The CDR3 extends over 15 amino acids. CDR1 is LNHNV and CDR2 is YYDKDF in the germline V gene (reference sequence). CDR3 amino acids: CATSTGDRLQETQYF. In DNA, the CDR3 is TGTGCCACCAGCACGGGGGACAGGCTCCAAGAGACCCAGTACTTC.

A word on this clone: Germline and junction disagree at one end, which may indicate a read error. The rearrangement uses TRBV28 and TRBJ2-1; the match to TRBD2 covers 7 bases. The germline CDR1 and CDR2 sequences are MDHEN and SYDVKM. The CDR3 loop spans 16 amino acids. CDR3 protein: CASSSDRAGNYDEQFF. Here the CDR3 DNA reads TGTGCCAGCAGTTCGGATCGAGCGGGAAACTACGATGAGCAGTTCTTC.

V and J are TRBV11-1 and TRBJ2-2; D ambiguous. Germline V gene lookup returns CDR1 SGHAT and CDR2 FQDESV (reference sequence). V lost 5 bases to trimming and J lost 3 bases, with 13 bases between them. The CDR3 has 15 residues. This CDR3 reads CASSTDGLYTGELFF. The CDR3 coding sequence is TGTGCCAGCAGCACAGACGGGCTTTACACCGGGGAGCTGTTTTTT.

The genes are TRBV6-5 and TRBJ2-7; weak D call: TRBD2 (6 bases). CDR1 and CDR2 from the germline V gene are MNHEY and SVGAGI. The ends were cut back, 6 bases at V and 4 bases at J, with 16 bases in the middle. The CDR3 sequence is 14 residues long. Here the CDR3 reads CASSRDGRRYEQYF. The CDR3 coding sequence is TGTGCCAGCAGCCGCGACGGGAGACGATACGAGCAGTACTTC.

V and J are TRBV7-3 and TRBJ2-7; D possibly uses TRBD1 or TRBD2 (5 bases each). The germline CDR1 and CDR2 sequences are SGHTA and FQGTGA. This CDR3 is 14 amino acids long. The V end was cut by 2 bases, the J end by 2 bases, with 10 bases between. The chain's CDR3 is CASSLGLGPYEQYF. In nucleotides, the CDR3 is TGTGCCAGCAGCTTAGGTCTGGGACCCTACGAGCAGTACTTC.

This clone was recorded a few times. This chain links TRBV7-6 with TRBJ1-1; D is undetermined. This CDR3 has 13 residues. CDR1 and CDR2 from the germline V gene are SGHVS and FNYEAQ. The V and J ends lost 1 base and 6 bases respectively, with 9 bases between them. The CDR3 DNA is TGTGCCAGCAGCTTAGGGACCACGCCTGAAGCTTTCTTT. Amino acids: CASSLGTTPEAFF.

The chain has TRBV18 and TRBJ1-2, with D tentatively TRBD1 (5 bases). Germline loops: CDR1 KGHSH, CDR2 LQKENI. The CDR3 is 15 amino acids. V was shortened by 3 bases and J by 8 bases, with 19 bases between the two germline ends. Written as DNA, the CDR3 is TGTGCCAGCTCACCTCCAGGGCGGGGATGGACAGGCTACACCTTC. Translated: CASSPPGRGWTGYTF.

The gene calls are TRBV19 and TRBJ2-3; tentatively, D is TRBD1 (6 bases). Deletions cut 3 bases from V and 4 bases from J, with 11 bases between. CDR1 and CDR2 (germline): LNHDA, SQIVND (reference sequence). This CDR3 has 14 residues. For the CDR3, the DNA is TGTGCCAGTAGTATTGGGCAGGGGTCAGATACGCAGTATTTT. Amino acids: CASSIGQGSDTQYF.

The gene calls are TRBV7-2 and TRBJ1-1; a weak D match, TRBD1 (5 bases). The V end was cut by 5 bases, the J end by 7 bases, with 20 bases between. The CDR3 length is 15 residues. The germline gives CDR1 SGHTA, CDR2 FQGNSA. The CDR3 region is CASSLTSGRPDEAFF. The CDR3 region has the DNA TGTGCCAGCAGCCTCACCTCGGGACGACCCGATGAAGCTTTCTTT.

V usage is TRBV6-5 and J usage is TRBJ1-2, with unresolved D. Germline lookup yields CDR1 MNHEY and CDR2 SVGAGI. This CDR3 contains 13 residues. The V gene lost 2 bases and the J gene lost 4 bases, with 8 bases spanning the gap. CDR3 nucleotides: TGTGCCAGCAGTTACCTAGGGTTCTATGGCTACACCTTC. Protein sequence: CASSYLGFYGYTF.